The 3 T cell receptor beta chains below come from one sample, sequenced in a study of blood T cell repertoires in COVID-19. Repertoires were generated with immunoSEQ multiplex PCR, while TCRdb's copy carries only in-frame clones and drops some. In the table there are roughly 50,000 clones, 79% of which are singletons. Input material: peripheral blood. The receptors were sampled from a man in his sixties with acute or convalescent COVID-19.

This clone turned up a few times. This sequence joins TRBV2 and TRBJ2-1; possible D gene TRBD2, 6 bases. CDR3 length: 18 amino acids. V was clipped by 5 bases and J by 0 bases, with 20 bases between them. The V gene's germline CDR1 is SNHLY and CDR2 FYNNEI. CDR3 sequence: CASSTLSSSAYSYNEQFF. The CDR3 DNA reads as TGTGCCAGCAGTACCCTTAGCTCTAGCGCCTACTCCTACAATGAGCAGTTCTTC.

The V gene is TRBV9, the J gene TRBJ2-1; 8 bases agree with TRBD2. This CDR3 is built from 14 residues. Germline V gene data show CDR1 as SGDLS and CDR2 as YYNGEE. Losses at the gene ends were 8 bases for V and 4 bases for J; bases not matched to a gene: 8. The CDR3 here is CASEGTSTYNEQFF. The CDR3 DNA follows: TGTGCCAGTGAGGGGACTAGTACATACAATGAGCAGTTCTTC.

The chain combines TRBV11-2 with TRBJ1-1, with TRBD1 as a possible D gene (5 bases). Trimming took 4 bases from V and 2 from J, leaving 11 bases between them. Germline V lookup: CDR1 SGHAT, CDR2 FQNNGV. This CDR3 spans 14 amino acids. Here the CDR3 DNA reads TGTGCCAGCAGCTCTTACAGGCTAAACACTGAAGCTTTCTTT. Amino acids: CASSSYRLNTEAFF.